The clone carrying this T cell receptor (beta chain) was detected only a few times. Its antigen remains unknown. TCRdb processed the 5' RACE reads anew with MiXCR; each CDR3 protein has one entry. Of fewer than 400,000 distinct CDR3 sequences listed, roughly 6.2% are singletons. These data belong to a study of T cells after yellow fever vaccination. Study-level points and caveats: The secondary response was weaker but peaked faster, day 5 versus 15. Reappearance after the booster was seen for most primary-vaccination clones, at 95% to 97% CD4 and 70% to 90% CD8. Just a small share of clonotypes turned up in the CD4 compartment as well as the CD8 compartment. FACS-sorted repertoires could harbor abundant contaminating bulk-population clonotypes.

V lost 0 bases and J 6 bases, leaving 11 bases between the germline ends. Germline V CDR1 and CDR2: DFQATT, SNEGSKA (reference sequence). This CDR3 is 14 amino acids long. The J gene is TRBJ1-4, the V gene TRBV20-1, with D tentatively TRBD1 (6 bases). This TCR came from a young man who received the YFV17D yellow fever vaccine. The specimen comprised PBMCs, sampled 5 days after the yellow fever booster vaccination. The CDR3 region is CSAREGGLDEKLFF. The DNA for the CDR3 is TGCAGTGCTAGAGAAGGGGGGCTGGATGAAAAACTGTTTTTT.